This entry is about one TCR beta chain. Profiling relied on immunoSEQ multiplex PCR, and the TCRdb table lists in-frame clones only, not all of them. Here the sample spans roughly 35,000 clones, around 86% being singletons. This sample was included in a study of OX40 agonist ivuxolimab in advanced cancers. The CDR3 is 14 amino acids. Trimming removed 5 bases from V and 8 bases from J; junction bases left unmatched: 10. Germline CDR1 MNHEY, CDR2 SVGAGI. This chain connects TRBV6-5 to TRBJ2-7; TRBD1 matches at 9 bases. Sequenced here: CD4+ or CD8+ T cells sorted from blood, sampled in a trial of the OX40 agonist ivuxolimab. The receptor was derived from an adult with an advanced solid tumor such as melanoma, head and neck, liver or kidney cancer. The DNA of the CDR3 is TGTGCCAGCAGTGAGCCGGGACAGGGTTACCAGCAGTACTTC. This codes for CASSEPGQGYQQYF.